Reported below is one T cell receptor beta chain. The entry originates in a study of blood T cell repertoires in COVID-19. Overall study: Sites in the United States, Italy and Spain provided acute and convalescent COVID-19 samples. PBMCs, B-cell-depleted T cells, or T cells provided the cDNA or gDNA that made up the material.

Under the authors' procedure: Amplification of reference gene primers was used by the study to estimate nucleated cell counts. Generated by immunoSEQ multiplex PCR, the TCRdb table keeps only in-frame clones and is missing some. V, J and clone size are taken as reported in that table, and D and trimming were inferred from the DNA itself. In the table there are 68,000 or so clones, roughly 85% of which are singletons. The sequence came from a woman between 45 and 65 years old with COVID-19, enrolled during active disease. Material: peripheral blood.

The CDR3 here is CASSFRETQYF. DNA of the CDR3: TGCGCCAGCAGCTTCCGGGAGACCCAGTACTTC. This chain joins TRBV5-1 and TRBJ2-5; unclear D gene. CDR1 is SGHRS and CDR2 is YFSETQ in the germline V gene. The CDR3 consists of 11 residues. The V end lost 2 bases, the J end lost 5 bases, and 4 bases lay between the germline ends.